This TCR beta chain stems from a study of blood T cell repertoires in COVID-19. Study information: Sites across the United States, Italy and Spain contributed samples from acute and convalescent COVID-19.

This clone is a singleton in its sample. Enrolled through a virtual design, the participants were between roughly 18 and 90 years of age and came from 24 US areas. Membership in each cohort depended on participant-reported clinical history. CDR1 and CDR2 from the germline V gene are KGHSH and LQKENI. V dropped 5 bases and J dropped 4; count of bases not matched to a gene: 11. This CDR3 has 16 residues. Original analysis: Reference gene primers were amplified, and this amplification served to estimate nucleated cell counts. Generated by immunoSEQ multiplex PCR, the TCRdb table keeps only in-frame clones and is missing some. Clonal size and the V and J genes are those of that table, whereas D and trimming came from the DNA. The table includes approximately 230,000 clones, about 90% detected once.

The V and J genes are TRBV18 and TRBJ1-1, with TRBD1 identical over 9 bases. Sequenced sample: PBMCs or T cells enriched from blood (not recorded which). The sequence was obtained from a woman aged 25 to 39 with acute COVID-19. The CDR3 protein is CASSTGQGGLSTEAFF. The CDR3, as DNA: TGTGCCAGCTCAACGGGACAGGGTGGGCTGAGCACTGAAGCTTTCTTT.